This T cell receptor (beta chain) was retrieved from a study of regulatory T cells in long-lasting Graves disease. In building TCR beta libraries, iRepertoire HTBI primers were used together with Arm-PCR of CDR3 regions. TCRdb re-called the multiplex PCR reads with MiXCR, one entry per CDR3 protein. The sample shows roughly 400,000 distinct CDR3 sequences, 21% of them seen only once. As to time point: persistent/refractory GD, antithyroid drugs over 5 years with positive TRAb. Following extraction of RNA from PBMCs, that RNA was used to make the TCR library. This receptor was taken from a female donor with Graves disease. The material sequenced was peripheral blood mononuclear cells (PBMCs), taken when the disease was refractory, from a patient treated with antithyroid drugs.

The CDR3 reads CASSVGREYGYTF. The CDR3 DNA follows: TGCGCCAGCAGCGTGGGACGGGAGTATGGCTACACCTTC. V is TRBV5-1 and J is TRBJ1-2; possible D gene TRBD1, 5 bases. This CDR3 region has 13 residues. V lost 4 bases to trimming and J lost 5 bases, with 12 bases between them. The germline V gene has CDR1 SGHRS and CDR2 YFSETQ.